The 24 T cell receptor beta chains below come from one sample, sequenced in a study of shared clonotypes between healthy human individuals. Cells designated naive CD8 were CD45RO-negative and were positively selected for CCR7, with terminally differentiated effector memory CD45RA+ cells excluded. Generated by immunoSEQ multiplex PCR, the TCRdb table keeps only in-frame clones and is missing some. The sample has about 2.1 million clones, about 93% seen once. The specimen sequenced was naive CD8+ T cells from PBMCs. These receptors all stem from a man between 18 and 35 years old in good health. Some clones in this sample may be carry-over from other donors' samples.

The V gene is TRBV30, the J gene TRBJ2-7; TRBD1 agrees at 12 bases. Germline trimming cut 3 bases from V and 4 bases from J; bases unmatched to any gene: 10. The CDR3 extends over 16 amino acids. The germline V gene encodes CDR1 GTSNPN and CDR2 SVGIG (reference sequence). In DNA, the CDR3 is TGTGCCTGGAGCGATCCTTCGGGACAGGGGGCTTACGAGCAGTACTTC. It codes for CAWSDPSGQGAYEQYF.

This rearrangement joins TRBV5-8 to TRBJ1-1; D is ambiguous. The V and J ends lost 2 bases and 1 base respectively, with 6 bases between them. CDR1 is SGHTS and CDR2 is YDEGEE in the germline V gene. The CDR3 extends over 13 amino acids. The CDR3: CASSFARNTEAFF. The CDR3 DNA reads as TGTGCCAGCAGCTTTGCTAGGAACACTGAAGCTTTCTTT.

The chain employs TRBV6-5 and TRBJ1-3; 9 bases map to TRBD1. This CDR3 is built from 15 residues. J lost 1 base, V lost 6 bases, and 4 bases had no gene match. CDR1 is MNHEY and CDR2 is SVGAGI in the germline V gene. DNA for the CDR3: TGTGCCAGCAGATCCGGGACAGGGTCTGGAAACACCATATATTTT. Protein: CASRSGTGSGNTIYF.

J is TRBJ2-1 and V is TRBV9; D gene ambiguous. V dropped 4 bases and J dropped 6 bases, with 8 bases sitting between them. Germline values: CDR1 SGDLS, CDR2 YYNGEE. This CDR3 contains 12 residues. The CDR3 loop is CASSSRPNEQFF. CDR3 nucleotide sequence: TGTGCCAGCAGCTCCCGGCCCAATGAGCAGTTCTTC.

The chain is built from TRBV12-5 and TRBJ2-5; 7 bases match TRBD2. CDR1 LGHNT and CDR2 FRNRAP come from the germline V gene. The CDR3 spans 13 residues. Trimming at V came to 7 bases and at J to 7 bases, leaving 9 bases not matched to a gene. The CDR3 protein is CASAPGGESTQYF. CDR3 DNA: TGTGCTAGTGCCCCTGGGGGGGAGTCGACCCAGTACTTC.

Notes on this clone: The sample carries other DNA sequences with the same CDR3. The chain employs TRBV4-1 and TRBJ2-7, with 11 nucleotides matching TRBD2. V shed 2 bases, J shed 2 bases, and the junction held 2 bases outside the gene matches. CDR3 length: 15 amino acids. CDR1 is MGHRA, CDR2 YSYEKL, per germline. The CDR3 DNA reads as TGCGCCAGCAGCCAACTAGCGGGAGGACCCTACGAGCAGTACTTC. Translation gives CASSQLAGGPYEQYF.

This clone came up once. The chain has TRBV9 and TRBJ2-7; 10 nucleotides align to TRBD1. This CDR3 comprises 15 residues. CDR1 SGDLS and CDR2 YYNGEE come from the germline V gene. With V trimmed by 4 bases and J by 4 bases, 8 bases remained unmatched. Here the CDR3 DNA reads TGTGCCAGCAGCCCCCGACCGGACAGGGGGTACGAGCAGTACTTC. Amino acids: CASSPRPDRGYEQYF.

The chain's CDR3 is CASSRSGRAGYEETQYF. CDR3 nucleotides: TGCGCCAGCAGCCGTAGCGGGAGGGCCGGTTACGAAGAGACCCAGTACTTC. The V call is TRBV4-1, the J call TRBJ2-5; 11 nucleotides agree with TRBD2. The CDR3 is made up of 17 amino acids. Germline V gene lookup returns CDR1 MGHRA and CDR2 YSYEKL. V trimming: 4 bases; J trimming: 3 bases; junction bases outside the gene matches: 10.

The CDR3 sequence: CAWSPGVPNYGYTF. The CDR3 bases are TGTGCCTGGAGTCCCGGGGTACCTAACTATGGCTACACCTTC. The rearrangement joins TRBV30 to TRBJ1-2; D gene uncertain. In germline, CDR1 is GTSNPN, CDR2 SVGIG (reference sequence). This CDR3 has 14 amino acids. Between the trimmed V and J ends, which lost 2 bases and 0 bases, there was a span of 10 bases.

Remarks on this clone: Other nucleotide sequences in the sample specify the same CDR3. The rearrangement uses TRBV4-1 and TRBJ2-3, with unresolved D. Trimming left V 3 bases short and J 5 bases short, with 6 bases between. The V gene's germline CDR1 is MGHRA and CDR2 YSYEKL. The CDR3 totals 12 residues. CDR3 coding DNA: TGCGCCAGCAGCCAGCTCAGAGATACGCAGTATTTT. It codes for CASSQLRDTQYF.

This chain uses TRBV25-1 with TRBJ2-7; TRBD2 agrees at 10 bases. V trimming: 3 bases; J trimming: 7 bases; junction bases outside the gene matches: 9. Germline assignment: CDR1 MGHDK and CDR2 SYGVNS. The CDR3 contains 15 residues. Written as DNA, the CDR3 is TGTGCCAGCAGTGACTTGGCTAGCGGGAGTTCGGAGCAGTACTTC. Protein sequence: CASSDLASGSSEQYF.

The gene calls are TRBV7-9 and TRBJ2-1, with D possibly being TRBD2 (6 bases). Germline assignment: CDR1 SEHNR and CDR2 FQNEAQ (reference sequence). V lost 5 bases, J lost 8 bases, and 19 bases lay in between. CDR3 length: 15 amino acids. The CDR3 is CASSPGLSLGDEQFF. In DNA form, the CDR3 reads TGTGCCAGCAGCCCGGGACTCTCCCTAGGGGATGAGCAGTTCTTC.

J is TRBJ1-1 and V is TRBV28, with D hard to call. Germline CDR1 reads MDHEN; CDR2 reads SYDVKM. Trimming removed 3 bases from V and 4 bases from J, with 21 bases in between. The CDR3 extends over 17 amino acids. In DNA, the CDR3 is TGTGCCAGCAGTTTTAGGATGGCGATAGTGGCGAGCACTGAAGCTTTCTTT. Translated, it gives CASSFRMAIVASTEAFF.

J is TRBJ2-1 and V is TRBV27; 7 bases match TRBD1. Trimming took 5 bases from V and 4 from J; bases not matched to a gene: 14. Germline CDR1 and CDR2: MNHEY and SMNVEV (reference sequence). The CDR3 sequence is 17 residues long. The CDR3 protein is CASSPLGATGVYNEQFF. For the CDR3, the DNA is TGTGCCAGCAGTCCCTTGGGAGCCACAGGGGTATACAATGAGCAGTTCTTC.

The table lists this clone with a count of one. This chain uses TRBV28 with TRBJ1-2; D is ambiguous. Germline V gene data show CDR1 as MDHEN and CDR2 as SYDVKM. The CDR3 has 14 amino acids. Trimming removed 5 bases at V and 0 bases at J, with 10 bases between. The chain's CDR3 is CASSPAWANYGYTF. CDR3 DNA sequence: TGTGCCAGCAGTCCTGCCTGGGCTAACTATGGCTACACCTTC.

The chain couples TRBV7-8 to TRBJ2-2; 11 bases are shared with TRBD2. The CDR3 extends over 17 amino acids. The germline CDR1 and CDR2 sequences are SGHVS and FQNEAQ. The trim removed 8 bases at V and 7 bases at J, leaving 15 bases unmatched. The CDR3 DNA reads TGTGCCAGCCGCATAAAAGATAGCGGGAGGGCCATCGGGGAGCTGTTTTTT. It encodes CASRIKDSGRAIGELFF.

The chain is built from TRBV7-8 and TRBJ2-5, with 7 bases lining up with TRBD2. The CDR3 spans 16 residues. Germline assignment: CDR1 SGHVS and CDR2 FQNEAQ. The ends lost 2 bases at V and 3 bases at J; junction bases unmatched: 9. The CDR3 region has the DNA TGTGCCAGCAGCTTAAGAATAGCGGGCCCCGAAGAGACCCAGTACTTC. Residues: CASSLRIAGPEETQYF.

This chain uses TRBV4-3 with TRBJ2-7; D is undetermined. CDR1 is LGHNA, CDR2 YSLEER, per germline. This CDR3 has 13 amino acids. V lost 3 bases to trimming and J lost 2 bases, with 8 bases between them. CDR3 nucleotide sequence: TGCGCCAGCAGCCATACGTTGGCCTACGAGCAGTACTTC. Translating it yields CASSHTLAYEQYF.

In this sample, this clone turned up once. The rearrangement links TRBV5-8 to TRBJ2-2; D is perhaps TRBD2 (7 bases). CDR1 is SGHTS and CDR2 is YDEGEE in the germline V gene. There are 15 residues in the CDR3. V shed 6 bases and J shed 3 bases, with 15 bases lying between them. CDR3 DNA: TGTGCCAGCACCAACCAGGGGAGGGACACCGGGGAGCTGTTTTTT. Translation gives CASTNQGRDTGELFF.

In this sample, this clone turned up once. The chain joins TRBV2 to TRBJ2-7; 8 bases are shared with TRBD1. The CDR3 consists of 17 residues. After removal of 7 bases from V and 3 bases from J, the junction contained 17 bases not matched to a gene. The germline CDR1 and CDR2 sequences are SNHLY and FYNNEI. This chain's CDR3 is CASTYGAPAGGFYEQYF. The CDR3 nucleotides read TGTGCCAGCACCTACGGGGCCCCGGCAGGGGGCTTCTACGAGCAGTACTTC. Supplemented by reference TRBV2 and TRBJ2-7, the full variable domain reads EPEVTQTPSHQVTQMGQEVILRCVPISNHLYFYWYRQILGQKVEFLVSFYNNEISEKSEIFDDQFSVERPDGSNFTLKIRSTKLEDSAMYFCASTYGAPAGGFYEQYFGPGTRLTVT.

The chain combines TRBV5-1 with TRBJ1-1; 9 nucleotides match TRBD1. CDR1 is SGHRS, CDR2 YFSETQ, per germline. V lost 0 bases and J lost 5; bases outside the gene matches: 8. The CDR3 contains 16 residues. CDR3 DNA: TGCGCCAGCAGCTTGGGTGTCTGGGACAGGGAGACTGAAGCTTTCTTT. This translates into CASSLGVWDRETEAFF.

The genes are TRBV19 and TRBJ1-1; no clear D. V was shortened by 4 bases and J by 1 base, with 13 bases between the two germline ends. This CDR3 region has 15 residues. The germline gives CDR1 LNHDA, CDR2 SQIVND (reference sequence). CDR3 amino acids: CASSTRRERNTEAFF. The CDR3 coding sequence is TGTGCCAGTAGTACCCGTCGGGAGAGGAACACTGAAGCTTTCTTT.

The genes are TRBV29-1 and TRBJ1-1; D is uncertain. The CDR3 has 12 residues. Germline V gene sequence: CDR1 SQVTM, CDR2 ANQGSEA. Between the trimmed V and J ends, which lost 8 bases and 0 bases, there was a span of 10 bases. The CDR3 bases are TGCAGCCTGACACCGATGAACACTGAAGCTTTCTTT. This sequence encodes CSLTPMNTEAFF.

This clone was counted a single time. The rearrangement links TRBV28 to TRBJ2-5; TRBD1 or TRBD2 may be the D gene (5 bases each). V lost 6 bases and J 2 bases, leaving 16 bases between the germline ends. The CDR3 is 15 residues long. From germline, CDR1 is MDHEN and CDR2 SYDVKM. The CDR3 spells CASRVHGEGQETQYF. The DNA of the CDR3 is TGTGCCAGCAGGGTCCACGGAGAGGGGCAAGAGACCCAGTACTTC.